The source of this T cell receptor beta chain is a study of cytomegalovirus exposure and HLA in healthy donors. About the research overall: Unique TCRs from HLA-typed donors, 70 million to 100 million of them, were held in an early data release.

Study observations and caveats: In a later analysis, CMV-associated beta chains were mostly HLA-associated, it appeared. Because they were indistinguishable, some V segments, including TRBV6-2 and TRBV6-3, were excluded.

Amplification used 60 Vbeta primers and 13 Jbeta primers. Method: immunoSEQ multiplex PCR; TCRdb's copy keeps in-frame clones and lacks some. The sample has about 120,000 clones, about 9.4% seen once. A word on this clone: The antigen is not known.

Per germline, CDR1 MRHNA and CDR2 SNTAGT. V lost 5 bases and J lost 0; bases outside the gene matches: 2. This CDR3 is built from 15 residues. V gene TRBV6-4 combines with J gene TRBJ2-5; the match to TRBD2 covers 11 bases. Input material: PBMCs. The receptor was derived from a woman aged 40 to 49 in good health and CMV-seropositive. The CDR3 nucleotides are TGTGCCAGCAGTAAACTAGCGGGGGACCAAGAGACCCAGTACTTC. It codes for CASSKLAGDQETQYF.